This record concerns one T cell receptor (beta chain) sequence. The assay was immunoSEQ multiplex PCR, and TCRdb's table has in-frame clones only and misses some. The repertoire holds 75,000 to 95,000 clones, with approximately 95% as singletons. These data come from a study of control samples from healthy donors and cancer patients. The CDR3 length is 15 residues. Germline assignment: CDR1 SGHAT and CDR2 FQNNGV. V was clipped by 1 base and J by 0 bases, with 7 bases between them. This receptor was taken from a woman aged 25 to 39 in good health. Sequencing input: blood. This chain joins TRBV11-2 and TRBJ2-1; no firm D call. CDR3 nucleotides: TGTGCCAGCAGCTTAGGTGCGATCTCCTACAATGAGCAGTTCTTC. Its translation is CASSLGAISYNEQFF.